The 27 T cell receptor beta chains below come from one sample, sequenced in a study of T cell responses to AZD1222 COVID-19 vaccine. The data were produced by immunoSEQ multiplex PCR, yet TCRdb's version contains in-frame clones alone and is incomplete. The sample has about 160,000 clones; roughly nine tenths are singletons. The material was peripheral blood, obtained on day 0 of AZD1222 vaccination. The receptors stem from an adult in good health.

This chain connects TRBV6-5 to TRBJ2-1; TRBD1 matches 8 bases. Germline CDR1 and CDR2: MNHEY and SVGAGI. The J segment lost 6 bases and the V segment lost 8 bases, leaving 6 bases of the junction unmatched. CDR3 size: 13 residues. CDR3 in DNA: TGTGCCAGCGGTCGGACAGGGATCAATGAGCAGTTCTTC. Its translation is CASGRTGINEQFF.

The chain employs TRBV5-6 and TRBJ2-1; tentatively, D is TRBD2 (5 bases). Trimming left V 7 bases short and J 0 bases short, with 11 bases between. CDR3 length: 14 residues. Germline-derived CDR1 and CDR2 are SGHDT and YYEEEE. The CDR3 region is CASGPEVSYNEQFF. Written as DNA, the CDR3 is TGTGCCAGCGGGCCGGAGGTCTCCTACAATGAGCAGTTCTTC.

This clone has only one observation. The same CDR3 is also encoded by other DNA sequences in this sample. The rearrangement links TRBV27 to TRBJ1-1, with D unresolved. Germline V gene data show CDR1 as MNHEY and CDR2 as SMNVEV (reference sequence). This CDR3 is built from 14 residues. The V gene lost 3 bases and the J gene lost 1 base, with 9 bases spanning the gap. CDR3 sequence: CASSLSRGNTEAFF. DNA of the CDR3: TGTGCCAGCAGTTTGAGTCGGGGGAACACTGAAGCTTTCTTT.

This rearrangement joins TRBV19 to TRBJ2-3; TRBD1 matches at 7 bases. With 10 bases clipped from V and 3 bases from J, the junction kept 10 bases outside the gene matches. The CDR3 has 14 residues. The germline V gene has CDR1 LNHDA and CDR2 SQIVND (reference sequence). In nucleotides, the CDR3 is TGTGCCACCTCGACAGGGTTAGCTACAGATACGCAGTATTTT. It is translated as CATSTGLATDTQYF.

CDR3 DNA sequence: TGCGCCAGCTCGTCTTCGGACCTGAGCTACGAGCAGTACTTC. This translates into CASSSSDLSYEQYF. The gene calls are TRBV10-1 and TRBJ2-7, with D unclear. The CDR3 is made up of 14 amino acids. The V gene's germline CDR1 is WNHNN and CDR2 SYGVQD (reference sequence). V lost 8 bases and J 3 bases, leaving 17 bases between the germline ends.

The chain combines TRBV5-1 with TRBJ1-2, with D possibly being TRBD1 (5 bases). Germline CDR1 and CDR2: SGHRS and YFSETQ. The CDR3 runs 18 residues. V gave up 4 bases and J gave up 1 base, with 23 bases separating them. The DNA of the CDR3 is TGCGCCAGCAGCCTACCACCGTCCGACAGACCCCATAACTATGGCTACACCTTC. Residues: CASSLPPSDRPHNYGYTF.

V usage is TRBV28 and J usage is TRBJ1-2; 12 bases are shared with TRBD1. CDR3 size: 15 residues. The V segment lost 6 bases and the J segment 12 bases; nucleotides outside the gene matches: 14. Germline values: CDR1 MDHEN, CDR2 SYDVKM. The chain's CDR3 is CASSFPGQGAPGNTF. The CDR3 DNA reads as TGTGCCAGCAGCTTCCCGGGACAGGGGGCGCCAGGAAACACCTTC.

This chain links TRBV3-1 (or the pseudogene TRBV3-2) with TRBJ1-2, with D hard to call. The V end lost 3 bases, the J end lost 5 bases, and 13 bases lay between the germline ends. The length of the CDR3 is 14 residues. CDR1 and CDR2 (germline): LGHDT, YNNKEL (reference sequence). CDR3 sequence reads: CASSHSPAGYGYTF. For the CDR3, the DNA is TGTGCCAGCAGCCACTCCCCCGCTGGATATGGCTACACCTTC.

The CDR3 region is CASSLEGGHNEKLFF. CDR3 in DNA: TGTGCCAGCAGCTTAGAAGGGGGCCATAATGAAAAACTGTTTTTT. This chain connects TRBV7-2 to TRBJ1-4; TRBD1 matches 7 bases. With 1 base clipped from V and 4 bases from J, the junction kept 3 bases outside the gene matches. Per germline, CDR1 SGHTA and CDR2 FQGNSA. This CDR3 spans 15 amino acids.

This chain uses TRBV11-3 with TRBJ2-2, with D unresolved. The germline V gene encodes CDR1 SGHNT and CDR2 YENEEA. Trimming removed 5 bases at V and 2 bases at J, with 3 bases between. CDR3 length: 12 residues. In DNA form, the CDR3 reads TGTGCCAGCAGCCTCAACACCGGGGAGCTGTTTTTT. This gives the protein CASSLNTGELFF.

The chain carries TRBV7-3 and TRBJ2-3; D call uncertain. The CDR3 has 14 amino acids. The germline V gene encodes CDR1 SGHTA and CDR2 FQGTGA. V lost 1 base, J lost 0 bases, and 5 bases lay in between. The CDR3 loop is CASSLSVSTDTQYF. For the CDR3, the DNA is TGTGCCAGCAGCTTAAGTGTCAGCACAGATACGCAGTATTTT.

J is TRBJ1-1 and V is TRBV25-1, with D maybe TRBD1 (6 bases). Trimming stripped 9 bases from V and 1 base from J, with 15 bases between. The CDR3 covers 14 residues. CDR1 and CDR2 (germline): MGHDK, SYGVNS. In nucleotides, the CDR3 is TGTGCCAGTCAACCGGGGGGCAGGAACACTGAAGCTTTCTTT. The encoded protein is CASQPGGRNTEAFF.

The rearrangement links TRBV7-3 to TRBJ2-1; perhaps TRBD1 as D (7 bases). Germline values: CDR1 SGHTA, CDR2 FQGTGA. The CDR3 length is 14 residues. Trimming removed 4 bases from V and 3 bases from J, with 10 bases in between. CDR3 amino acids: CASSSGDSYNEQFF. The DNA for the CDR3 is TGTGCCAGCAGCTCGGGGGACAGCTACAATGAGCAGTTCTTC.

This clone was seen just once. The chain couples TRBV10-1 to TRBJ1-1; unclear D gene. The V gene's germline CDR1 is WNHNN and CDR2 SYGVQD (reference sequence). This CDR3 comprises 13 residues. V was clipped by 4 bases and J by 4 bases, with 10 bases between them. CDR3 loop: CASSGNRATEAFF. CDR3 in DNA: TGCGCCAGCAGTGGGAACAGAGCCACTGAAGCTTTCTTT.

This chain connects TRBV19 to TRBJ1-4; TRBD1 agrees at 9 bases. V lost 6 bases to trimming and J lost 2 bases; unmatched junction nucleotides: 7. This CDR3 spans 16 amino acids. CDR1 LNHDA and CDR2 SQIVND come from the germline V gene (reference sequence). In DNA form, the CDR3 reads TGTGCCAGTAGCCATTTGGGGACAGGGACTAATGAAAAACTGTTTTTT. Its translation is CASSHLGTGTNEKLFF.

This chain joins TRBV6-2 or TRBV6-3 and TRBJ2-3; TRBD1 or TRBD2 may be the D gene (6 bases each). Germline V lookup: CDR1 MNHEY, CDR2 SVGEGT. The CDR3 has 19 amino acids. V lost 0 bases and J 5 bases, leaving 24 bases between the germline ends. CDR3 residues: CASSYSRDPRRGDIDTQYF. CDR3 nucleotides: TGTGCCAGCAGTTACTCGCGGGACCCTCGCAGGGGCGACATAGATACGCAGTATTTT.

This chain connects TRBV5-4 to TRBJ2-5; D uncertain. V was trimmed by 0 bases and J by 5 bases, leaving 17 bases between them. CDR1 and CDR2 (germline): SGHNT, YYREEE (reference sequence). The length of the CDR3 is 16 residues. For the CDR3, the DNA is TGTGCCAGCAGCTTGGGTCGGCCCTCGAGGATGGAGACCCAGTACTTC. Its protein product is CASSLGRPSRMETQYF.

The J gene is TRBJ2-7, the V gene TRBV10-2, with 7 nucleotides matching TRBD1. J gave up 3 bases and V 3 bases, and 5 bases lay outside the gene matches. Germline CDR1 and CDR2: WSHSY and SAAADI. This CDR3 comprises 14 residues. CDR3 nucleotide sequence: TGCGCCAGCAGTGAAGGGGGACAGCACTACGAGCAGTACTTC. Residues: CASSEGGQHYEQYF.

The chain recombines TRBV18 with TRBJ1-2; 7 nucleotides match TRBD1. In germline, CDR1 is KGHSH, CDR2 LQKENI. CDR3 length: 15 amino acids. The V segment lost 0 bases and the J segment 5 bases; nucleotides outside the gene matches: 6. CDR3: CASSPPGQNDYGYTF. CDR3 nucleotide sequence: TGTGCCAGCTCACCACCGGGACAGAACGATTATGGCTACACCTTC.

The rearrangement joins TRBV7-9 to TRBJ2-7, with TRBD1 as a possible D gene (5 bases). This CDR3 has 15 residues. The V end lost 1 base, the J end lost 0 bases, and 10 bases lay between the germline ends. Per germline, CDR1 SEHNR and CDR2 FQNEAQ (reference sequence). This chain's CDR3 is CASSLVQGLSYEQYF. The DNA of the CDR3 is TGTGCCAGCAGCTTAGTTCAGGGCCTCTCCTACGAGCAGTACTTC. Looking up the rest from reference TRBV7-9 and TRBJ2-7 gives the full variable domain: DTGVSQNPRHKITKRGQNVTFRCDPISEHNRLYWYRQTLGQGPEFLTYFQNEAQLEKSRLLSDRFSAERPKGSFSTLEIQRTEQGDSAMYLCASSLVQGLSYEQYFGPGTRLTVT.

The count of this clone is one. V is TRBV11-3 and J is TRBJ2-1; D remains unclear. V was shortened by 2 bases and J by 2 bases, with 4 bases between the two germline ends. Germline CDR1 SGHNT, CDR2 YENEEA. The CDR3 has 13 residues. The CDR3 bases are TGTGCCAGCAGCTTATCCCCCTACAATGAGCAGTTCTTC. Amino acids: CASSLSPYNEQFF. Full variable domain (remainder filled in from reference TRBV11-3 and TRBJ2-1): EAGVVQSPRYKIIEKKQPVAFWCNPISGHNTLYWYLQNLGQGPELLIRYENEEAVDDSQLPKDRFSAERLKGVDSTLKIQPAELGDSAVYLCASSLSPYNEQFFGPGTRLTVL.

This clone was seen more than once but under ten times. J is TRBJ2-2 and V is TRBV10-3; D unclear. The CDR3 consists of 13 residues. The germline CDR1 and CDR2 sequences are ENHRY and SYGVKD. The V end was cut by 2 bases, the J end by 7 bases, with 8 bases between. The CDR3 sequence is CAISEIRHGELFF. The CDR3 nucleotides read TGTGCCATCAGTGAGATCAGGCACGGGGAGCTGTTTTTT.

V gene TRBV29-1 combines with J gene TRBJ1-2; 9 bases agree with TRBD1. Trimming cost V 7 bases and J 5 bases; bases outside gene matches: 8. This CDR3 region has 13 residues. Looked up from germline, CDR1 is SQVTM and CDR2 is ANQGSEA. CDR3 sequence reads: CSARQGEGYGYTF. The CDR3 DNA is TGCAGCGCCAGACAGGGGGAAGGATATGGCTACACCTTC.

This clone was found a few times. The chain joins TRBV27 to TRBJ1-6, with 7 bases matching TRBD1. Germline V gives CDR1 MNHEY, CDR2 SMNVEV (reference sequence). Trimming at V came to 2 bases and at J to 10 bases, leaving 8 bases not matched to a gene. The CDR3 runs 15 residues. CDR3 sequence: CASSLRQGTGSPLHF. CDR3 DNA: TGTGCCAGCAGTTTACGACAGGGCACGGGCTCACCCCTCCACTTT.

The CDR3 coding sequence is TGTGCCAGTAGTATATTGGGGGGGGCTTCCACCCTAGAGACGCAGTATTTT. Protein product: CASSILGGASTLETQYF. J is TRBJ2-3 and V is TRBV19; D is possibly TRBD2 (7 bases). Germline V gene data show CDR1 as LNHDA and CDR2 as SQIVND (reference sequence). Trimming cost V 2 bases and J 9 bases, with 24 bases left between them. This CDR3 is built from 17 residues.

The chain uses TRBV4-2 and TRBJ2-7, with 8 bases identical to TRBD1. The CDR3 totals 16 residues. V lost 1 base, J lost 2 bases, and 7 bases stayed unmatched. Looked up from germline, CDR1 is LGHNA and CDR2 is YNFKEQ. The CDR3 region is CASSQGTGTGAYEQYF. CDR3 bases: TGTGCCAGCAGCCAAGGTACCGGGACAGGCGCCTACGAGCAGTACTTC.

The chain combines TRBV10-3 with TRBJ1-4; 12 bases match TRBD1. The CDR3 length is 16 residues. The V and J ends lost 2 bases and 8 bases, in that order; junction bases with no gene match: 6. Germline CDR1 is ENHRY and CDR2 is SYGVKD. DNA of the CDR3: TGTGCCATCAGTGAGGGGACAGGGGGCGTTTGGGAAAAACTGTTTTTT. This gives the protein CAISEGTGGVWEKLFF.